This T cell receptor beta chain was sequenced in a study of T cell changes during pregnancy in multiple sclerosis. The CDR3 runs 13 residues. Trimming shortened V by 2 bases and J by 2 bases, and 7 bases separated the two germline ends. Germline CDR1 is MNHEY and CDR2 is SMNVEV (reference sequence). This table comes from immunoSEQ multiplex PCR, and its TCRdb copy is limited to in-frame clones, with some not included. The sample carries some 68,000 clones, approximately 90% recorded once. The gene calls are TRBV27 and TRBJ2-7; tentative D call: TRBD1 (5 bases). The clonotype was recovered from a female donor with multiple sclerosis, enrolled in a pregnancy study. The input for sequencing was peripheral blood, taken in the second trimester of pregnancy. The CDR3 region is CASSLQGTYEQYF. CDR3 in DNA: TGTGCCAGCAGTTTACAGGGTACCTACGAGCAGTACTTC.